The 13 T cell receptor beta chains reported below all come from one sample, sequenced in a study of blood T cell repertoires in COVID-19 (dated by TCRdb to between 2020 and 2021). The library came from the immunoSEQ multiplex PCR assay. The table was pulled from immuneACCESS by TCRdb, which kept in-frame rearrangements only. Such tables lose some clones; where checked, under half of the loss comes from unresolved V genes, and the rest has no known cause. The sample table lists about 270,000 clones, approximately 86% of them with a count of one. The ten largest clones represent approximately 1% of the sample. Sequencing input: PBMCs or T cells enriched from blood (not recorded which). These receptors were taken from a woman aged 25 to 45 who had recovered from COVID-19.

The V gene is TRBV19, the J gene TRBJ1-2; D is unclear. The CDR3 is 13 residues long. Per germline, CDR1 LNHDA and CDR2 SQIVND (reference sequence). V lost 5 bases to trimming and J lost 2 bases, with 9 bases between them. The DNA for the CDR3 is TGTGCCAGTAGTCTTCAGTACAACTATGGCTACACCTTC. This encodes CASSLQYNYGYTF.

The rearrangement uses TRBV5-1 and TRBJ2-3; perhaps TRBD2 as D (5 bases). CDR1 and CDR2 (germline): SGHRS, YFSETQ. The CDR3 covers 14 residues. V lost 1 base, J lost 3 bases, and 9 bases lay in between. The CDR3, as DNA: TGCGCCAGCAGCTTGACCGGGGTAACAGATACGCAGTATTTT. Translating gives CASSLTGVTDTQYF.

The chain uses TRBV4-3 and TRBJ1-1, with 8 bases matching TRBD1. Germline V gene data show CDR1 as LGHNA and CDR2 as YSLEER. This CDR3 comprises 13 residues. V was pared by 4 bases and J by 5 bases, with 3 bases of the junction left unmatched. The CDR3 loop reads CASSPRQGTEAFF. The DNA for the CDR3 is TGCGCCAGCAGCCCACGACAGGGGACTGAAGCTTTCTTT.

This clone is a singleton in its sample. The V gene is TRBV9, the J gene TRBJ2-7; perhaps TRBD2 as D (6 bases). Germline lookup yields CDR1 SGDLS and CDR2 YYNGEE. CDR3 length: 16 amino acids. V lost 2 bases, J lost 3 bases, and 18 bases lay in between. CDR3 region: CASSVGPGTPNYEQYF. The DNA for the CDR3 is TGTGCCAGCAGCGTGGGGCCCGGGACTCCGAACTACGAGCAGTACTTC.

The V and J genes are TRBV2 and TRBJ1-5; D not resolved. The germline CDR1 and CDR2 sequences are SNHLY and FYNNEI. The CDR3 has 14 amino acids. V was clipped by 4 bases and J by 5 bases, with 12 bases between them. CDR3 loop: CASSVGDRDQPQHF. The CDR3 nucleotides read TGTGCCAGCAGTGTCGGAGACCGCGATCAGCCCCAGCATTTT.

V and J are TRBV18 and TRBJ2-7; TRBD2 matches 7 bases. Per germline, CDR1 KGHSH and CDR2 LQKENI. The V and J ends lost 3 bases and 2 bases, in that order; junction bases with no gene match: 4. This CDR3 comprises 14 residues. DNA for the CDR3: TGTGCCAGCTCACCCACCGGACTAGCCTACGAGCAGTACTTC. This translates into CASSPTGLAYEQYF.

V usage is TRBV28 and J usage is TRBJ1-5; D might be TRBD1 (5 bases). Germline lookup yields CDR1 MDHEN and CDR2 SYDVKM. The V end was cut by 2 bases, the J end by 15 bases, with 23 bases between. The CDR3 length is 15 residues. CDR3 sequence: CASSLSLNIFTGGHF. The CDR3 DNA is TGTGCCAGCAGTTTAAGTTTAAATATCTTCACCGGGGGGCATTTT.

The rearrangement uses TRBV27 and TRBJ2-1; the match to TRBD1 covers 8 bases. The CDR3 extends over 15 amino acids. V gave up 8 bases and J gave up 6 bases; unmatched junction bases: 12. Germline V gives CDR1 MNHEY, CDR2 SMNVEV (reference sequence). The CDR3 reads CASLLSGTGINEQFF. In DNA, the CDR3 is TGTGCCAGCTTATTGTCCGGGACAGGTATCAATGAGCAGTTCTTC.

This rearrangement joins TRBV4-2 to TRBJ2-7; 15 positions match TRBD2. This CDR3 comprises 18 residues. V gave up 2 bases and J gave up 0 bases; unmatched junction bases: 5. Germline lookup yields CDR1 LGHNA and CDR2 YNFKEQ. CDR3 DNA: TGTGCCAGCAGCCAATTGGGACTAGCGGGAGGCAACTCCTACGAGCAGTACTTC. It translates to CASSQLGLAGGNSYEQYF.

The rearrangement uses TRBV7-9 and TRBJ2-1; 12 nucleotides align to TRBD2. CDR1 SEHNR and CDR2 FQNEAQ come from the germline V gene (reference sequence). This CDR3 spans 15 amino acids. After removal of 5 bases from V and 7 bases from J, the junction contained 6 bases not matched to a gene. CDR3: CASSRTSGALNEQFF. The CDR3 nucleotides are TGTGCCAGCAGCCGGACTAGCGGGGCCCTTAATGAGCAGTTCTTC.

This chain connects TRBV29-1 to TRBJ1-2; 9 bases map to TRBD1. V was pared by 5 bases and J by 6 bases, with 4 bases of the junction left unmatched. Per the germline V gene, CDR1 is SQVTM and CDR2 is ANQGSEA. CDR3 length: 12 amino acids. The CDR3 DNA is TGCAGCGTTCCGACAGGGGGGGATGGCTACACCTTC. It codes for CSVPTGGDGYTF. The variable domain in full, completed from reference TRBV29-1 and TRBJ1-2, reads SAVISQKPSRDICQRGTSLTIQCQVDSQVTMMFWYRQQPGQSLTLIATANQGSEATYESGFVIDKFPISRPNLTFSTLTVSNMSPEDSSIYLCSVPTGGDGYTFGSGTRLTVV.

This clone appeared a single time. The CDR3, as DNA: TGTGCCAGCAGTTTAGAGGTCGGGGGCGAGCAGTACTTC. It specifies CASSLEVGGEQYF. This sequence joins TRBV12-3 or TRBV12-4 and TRBJ2-7; TRBD2 might be the D (6 bases). This CDR3 is built from 13 residues. V lost 1 base and J lost 6, with 10 bases in between.

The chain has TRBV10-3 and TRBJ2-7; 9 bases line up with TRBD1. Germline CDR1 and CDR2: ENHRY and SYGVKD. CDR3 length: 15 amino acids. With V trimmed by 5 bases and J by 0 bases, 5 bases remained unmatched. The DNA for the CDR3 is TGTGCCATCAGTAGCGACAGGGGGAGCTCCTACGAGCAGTACTTC. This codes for CAISSDRGSSYEQYF.